The entry below gives a single TCR beta chain sequence along with its context. Its antigen remains unknown. At one end, the junction sequence differs from germline, possibly due to a read error. The length of the CDR3 is 15 residues. Germline V gives CDR1 SGHRS, CDR2 YFSETQ. This specimen comes from a study of CD8 T cells in ankylosing spondylitis. Whole-study findings and limits: Earlier authors reported some of these motif variants in reactive arthritis synovial fluid and blood.

TCRdb reprocessed the 5' RACE reads via MiXCR and lists one record per CDR3 protein. The sample contains about 260,000 distinct CDR3 sequences, around 20% of which appear only once. The sample consisted of blood, either unsorted or a sorted T cell fraction (not recorded which). This TCR derives from a male donor with ankylosing spondylitis or in good health (not recorded which). The rearrangement joins TRBV5-1 to TRBJ1-1; D remains unclear. The CDR3 sequence: CTSSSTTLMNTEAFF. For the CDR3, the DNA is TGCACCAGCAGCTCGACGACACTTATGAACACTGAAGCTTTCTTT.